This T cell receptor (beta chain) was recorded in a study of blood T cell repertoires in COVID-19. Study-level background: Acute and convalescent COVID-19 samples came from the United States, Italy and Spain. PBMCs, B-cell-depleted T cells, or T cells provided the cDNA or gDNA that made up the material.

There are a few counts of this clone. Per the germline V gene, CDR1 is LNHDA and CDR2 is SQIVND (reference sequence). Germline trimming cut 4 bases from V and 2 bases from J; bases unmatched to any gene: 0. The CDR3 totals 13 residues. Original processing notes: How many nucleated cells were present was estimated from reference gene primer amplification. The method was immunoSEQ multiplex PCR; TCRdb's version includes in-frame clones alone and lacks a portion of them. From that table come the V and J calls and clone size; the DNA was used to work out D and trimming. The data show around 140,000 clones, 80% to 90% seen once.

The material sequenced was peripheral blood. V gene TRBV19 combines with J gene TRBJ2-7, with 9 bases lining up with TRBD1. This TCR derives from a woman in her fifties or sixties with active or convalescent COVID-19. CDR3 loop: CASSRTGAYEQYF. CDR3 nucleotide sequence: TGTGCCAGTAGTAGGACAGGGGCCTACGAGCAGTACTTC.